This T cell receptor (beta chain) was found in a study of patients and donors after allogeneic stem cell transplantation. V trimming: 6 bases; J trimming: 3 bases; junction bases outside the gene matches: 10. The CDR3 has 16 amino acids. Germline V gene lookup returns CDR1 MNHNY and CDR2 SVGAGI (reference sequence). TCRdb itself ran the RT-PCR reads through MiXCR, one entry per CDR3 protein. The sample has about 160,000 distinct CDR3 sequences, 24% seen once. This TCR came from a human donor who was either an allogeneic HSCT recipient or a stem cell or donor lymphocyte infusion donor (not recorded which). It is not recorded whose cells these are; they may come from a transplant donor. V usage is TRBV6-6 and J usage is TRBJ2-1, with 8 bases lining up with TRBD2. Sequences were obtained from blood, either unsorted or a sorted T cell fraction (not recorded which). The CDR3 loop is CASSPVRRGVYNEQFF. DNA of the CDR3: TGTGCCAGCAGCCCAGTGAGGCGGGGGGTCTACAATGAGCAGTTCTTC.